This is a list of T cell receptor beta chains from one sample in a study of blood T cell repertoires in COVID-19. TCRdb's table, derived via immunoSEQ multiplex PCR, lists solely in-frame clones and lacks some. The repertoire holds about 79,000 clones, with around 90% as singletons. Sequenced: peripheral blood. These receptors all come from a man aged 45-65 years with active COVID-19. The CDR3 runs from the conserved cysteine through the conserved F or W. Each record gives: J gene, D gene, V gene, clone size, CDR3 DNA, CDR3 protein. A D gene is named only where the DNA matches it firmly. Only part of the rows carry a size: once, few, many, or a class if the clone is expanded.

j_gene: TRBJ2-1
d_gene: TRBD2
v_gene: TRBV7-3
abundance: few
CDR3nt: TGTGCCAGCAGCTCGACTAGCGGGAGTAGGTTCTTC
CDR3aa: CASSSTSGSRFF

j_gene: TRBJ2-5
d_gene: .
v_gene: TRBV3-1/TRBV3-2
abundance: .
CDR3nt: TGTGCCAGCAGCCCTTGGAGGGCGTACAAACAAGAGACCCAGTACTTC
CDR3aa: CASSPWRAYKQETQYF

j_gene: TRBJ1-5
d_gene: .
v_gene: TRBV3-1/TRBV3-2
abundance: .
CDR3nt: TGTGCCAGCAGCCAAGCGGGGGGGCGGCAGCCCCAGCATTTT
CDR3aa: CASSQAGGRQPQHF

j_gene: TRBJ1-6
d_gene: .
v_gene: TRBV28
abundance: .
CDR3nt: TGTGCCAGCAGTCCGACTGACAGTTATGATTCACCCCTCCACTTT
CDR3aa: CASSPTDSYDSPLHF

j_gene: TRBJ2-5
d_gene: TRBD1
v_gene: TRBV6-2/TRBV6-3
abundance: once
CDR3nt: TGTGCCAGCAGTCGACAGGGACCCGCCGAGACCCAGTACTTC
CDR3aa: CASSRQGPAETQYF

j_gene: TRBJ2-3
d_gene: TRBD2
v_gene: TRBV7-9
abundance: .
CDR3nt: TGTGCCAGCAGCTCCCGACTAGCGGGATTGGCAGATACGCAGTATTTT
CDR3aa: CASSSRLAGLADTQYF

j_gene: TRBJ1-1
d_gene: .
v_gene: TRBV29-1
abundance: .
CDR3nt: TGCAGCGTTTCCACGGCTGGTCGGGGCACTGAAGCTTTCTTT
CDR3aa: CSVSTAGRGTEAFF

j_gene: TRBJ1-3
d_gene: TRBD1
v_gene: TRBV6-5
abundance: .
CDR3nt: TGTGCCAGCAGTTACTCGACGACAGGGGGCCAGGACACCATATATTTT
CDR3aa: CASSYSTTGGQDTIYF

j_gene: TRBJ1-1
d_gene: .
v_gene: TRBV4-2
abundance: once
CDR3nt: TGTGCCAGCAGCCATGACCGGGGGACTGAAGCTTTCTTT
CDR3aa: CASSHDRGTEAFF

j_gene: TRBJ2-2
d_gene: TRBD2
v_gene: TRBV9
abundance: .
CDR3nt: TGTGCCAGCAGCGTTACTAGCGGGATTACCACCGGGGAGCTGTTTTTT
CDR3aa: CASSVTSGITTGELFF

j_gene: TRBJ2-7
d_gene: TRBD2
v_gene: TRBV4-1
abundance: .
CDR3nt: TGCGCCAGCAGCCACCCGGGACTAGCGACATACTCCTACGAGCAGTACTTC
CDR3aa: CASSHPGLATYSYEQYF

j_gene: TRBJ2-1
d_gene: TRBD2
v_gene: TRBV5-1
abundance: once
CDR3nt: TGCGCCAGCAGCCCGAGCGGGAGGGGAAATGAGCAGTTCTTC
CDR3aa: CASSPSGRGNEQFF

j_gene: TRBJ2-5
d_gene: .
v_gene: TRBV12-3/TRBV12-4
abundance: .
CDR3nt: TGTGCCAGCACCCTTACGGGAGAGACCCAGTACTTC
CDR3aa: CASTLTGETQYF

j_gene: TRBJ1-2
d_gene: .
v_gene: TRBV5-1
abundance: .
CDR3nt: TGCGCCAGCAGCTTTGCGGGAGACACGGACTATGGCTACACCTTC
CDR3aa: CASSFAGDTDYGYTF

j_gene: TRBJ1-3
d_gene: .
v_gene: TRBV6-5
abundance: .
CDR3nt: TGTGCCAGCAGTTACTCGGGACTGAGCTCTGGAAACACCATATATTTT
CDR3aa: CASSYSGLSSGNTIYF

j_gene: TRBJ2-3
d_gene: .
v_gene: TRBV18
abundance: .
CDR3nt: TGTGCCAGCTCACCAGCGGCAGGCACAGATACGCAGTATTTT
CDR3aa: CASSPAAGTDTQYF